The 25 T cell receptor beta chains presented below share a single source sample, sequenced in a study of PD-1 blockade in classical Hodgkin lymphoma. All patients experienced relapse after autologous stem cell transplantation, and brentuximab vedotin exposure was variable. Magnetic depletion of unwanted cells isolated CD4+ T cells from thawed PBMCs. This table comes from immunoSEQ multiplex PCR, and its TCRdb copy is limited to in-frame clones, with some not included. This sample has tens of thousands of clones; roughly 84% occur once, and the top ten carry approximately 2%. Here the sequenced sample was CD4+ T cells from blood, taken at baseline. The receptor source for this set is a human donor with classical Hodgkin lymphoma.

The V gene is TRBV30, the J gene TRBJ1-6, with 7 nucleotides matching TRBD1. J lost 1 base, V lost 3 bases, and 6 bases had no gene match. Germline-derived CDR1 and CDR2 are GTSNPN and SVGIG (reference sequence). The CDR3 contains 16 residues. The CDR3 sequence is CAWRTGVGSYNSPLHF. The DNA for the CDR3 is TGTGCCTGGAGAACAGGGGTTGGGTCCTATAATTCACCCCTCCACTTT. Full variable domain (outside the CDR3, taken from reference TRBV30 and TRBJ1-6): SQTIHQWPATLVQPVGSPLSLECTVEGTSNPNLYWYRQAAGRGLQLLFYSVGIGQISSEVPQNLSASRPQDRQFILSSKKLLLSDSGFYLCAWRTGVGSYNSPLHFGNGTRLTVT.

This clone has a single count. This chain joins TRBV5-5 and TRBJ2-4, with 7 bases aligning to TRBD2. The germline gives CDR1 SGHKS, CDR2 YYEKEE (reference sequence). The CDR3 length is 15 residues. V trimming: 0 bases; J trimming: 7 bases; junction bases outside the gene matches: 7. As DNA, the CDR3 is TGTGCCAGCAGCTTGGTTCTTTTTAGCGGGAACATTCAGTACTTC. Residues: CASSLVLFSGNIQYF.

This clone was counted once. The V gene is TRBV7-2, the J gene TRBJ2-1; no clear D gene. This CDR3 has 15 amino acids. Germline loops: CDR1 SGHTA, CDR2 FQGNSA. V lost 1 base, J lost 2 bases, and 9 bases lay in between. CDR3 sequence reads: CASSLEGRTYNEQFF. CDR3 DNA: TGTGCCAGCAGCTTAGAGGGCAGAACCTACAATGAGCAGTTCTTC.

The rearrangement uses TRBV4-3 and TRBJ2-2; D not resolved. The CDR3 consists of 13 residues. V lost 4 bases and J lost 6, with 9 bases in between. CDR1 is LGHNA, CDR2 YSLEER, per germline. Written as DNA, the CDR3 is TGCGCCAGCAGCCCTCAGTCTCCCGGGGAGCTGTTTTTT. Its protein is CASSPQSPGELFF.

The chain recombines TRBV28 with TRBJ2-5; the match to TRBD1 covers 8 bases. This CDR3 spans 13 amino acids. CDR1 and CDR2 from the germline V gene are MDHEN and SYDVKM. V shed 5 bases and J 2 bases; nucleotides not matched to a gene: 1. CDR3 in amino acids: CASSRTGQETQYF. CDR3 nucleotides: TGTGCCAGCAGTCGGACAGGGCAAGAGACCCAGTACTTC.

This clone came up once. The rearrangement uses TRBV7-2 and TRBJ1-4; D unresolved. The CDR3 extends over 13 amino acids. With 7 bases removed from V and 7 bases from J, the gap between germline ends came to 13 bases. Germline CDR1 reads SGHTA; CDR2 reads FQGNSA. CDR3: CASTVNDGEKLFF. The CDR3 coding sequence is TGTGCCAGCACCGTAAATGATGGTGAAAAACTGTTTTTT.

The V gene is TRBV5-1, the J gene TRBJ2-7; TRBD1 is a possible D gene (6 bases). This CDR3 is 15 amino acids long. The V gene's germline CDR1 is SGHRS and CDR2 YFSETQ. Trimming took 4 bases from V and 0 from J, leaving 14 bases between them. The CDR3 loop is CASSPRQGSSYEQYF. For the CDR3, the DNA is TGCGCCAGCAGCCCTCGTCAGGGGAGCTCCTACGAGCAGTACTTC. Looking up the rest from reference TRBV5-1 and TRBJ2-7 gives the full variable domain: KAGVTQTPRYLIKTRGQQVTLSCSPISGHRSVSWYQQTPGQGLQFLFEYFSETQRNKGNFPGRFSGRQFSNSRSEMNVSTLELGDSALYLCASSPRQGSSYEQYFGPGTRLTVT.

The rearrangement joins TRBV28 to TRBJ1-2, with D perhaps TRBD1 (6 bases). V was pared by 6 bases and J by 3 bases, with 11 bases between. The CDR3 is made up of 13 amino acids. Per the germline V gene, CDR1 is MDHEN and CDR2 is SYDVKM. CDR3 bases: TGTGCCAGCAGGCGGGGGCAGGACTATGGCTACACCTTC. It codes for CASRRGQDYGYTF.

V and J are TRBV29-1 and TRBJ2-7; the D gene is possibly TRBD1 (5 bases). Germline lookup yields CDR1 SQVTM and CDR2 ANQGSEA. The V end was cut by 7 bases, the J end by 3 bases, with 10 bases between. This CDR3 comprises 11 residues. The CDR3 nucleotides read TGCAGCGCTCCGACAGTCTACGAGCAGTACTTC. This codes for CSAPTVYEQYF.

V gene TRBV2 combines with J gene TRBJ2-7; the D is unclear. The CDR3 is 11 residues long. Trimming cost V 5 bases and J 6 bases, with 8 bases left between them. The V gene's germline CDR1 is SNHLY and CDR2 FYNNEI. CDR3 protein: CASSFPTEQYF. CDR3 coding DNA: TGTGCCAGCAGTTTCCCGACCGAGCAGTACTTC.

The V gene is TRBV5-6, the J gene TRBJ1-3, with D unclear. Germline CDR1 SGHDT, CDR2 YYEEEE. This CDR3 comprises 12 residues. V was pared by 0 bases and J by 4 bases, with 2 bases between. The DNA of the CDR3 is TGTGCCAGCAGCTTGGGCGGAAACACCATATATTTT. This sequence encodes CASSLGGNTIYF.

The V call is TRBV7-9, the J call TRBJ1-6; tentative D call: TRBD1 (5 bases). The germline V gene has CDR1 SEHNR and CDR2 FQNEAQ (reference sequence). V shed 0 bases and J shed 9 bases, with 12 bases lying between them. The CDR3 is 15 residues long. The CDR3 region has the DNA TGTGCCAGCAGCTTAGCTGAACAGGAAACTTCACCCCTCCACTTT. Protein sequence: CASSLAEQETSPLHF.

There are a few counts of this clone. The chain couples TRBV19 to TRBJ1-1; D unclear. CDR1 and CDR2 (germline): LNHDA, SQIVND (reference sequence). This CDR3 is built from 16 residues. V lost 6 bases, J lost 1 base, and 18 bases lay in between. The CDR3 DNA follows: TGTGCCAGTAGGACACCACTACAGTCCCAGAACACTGAAGCTTTCTTT. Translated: CASRTPLQSQNTEAFF.

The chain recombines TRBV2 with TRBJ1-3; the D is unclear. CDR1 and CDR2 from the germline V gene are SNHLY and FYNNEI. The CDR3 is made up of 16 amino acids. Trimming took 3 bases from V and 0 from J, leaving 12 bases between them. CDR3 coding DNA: TGTGCCAGCAGTGACCTACTCCTAGACTCTGGAAACACCATATATTTT. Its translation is CASSDLLLDSGNTIYF.

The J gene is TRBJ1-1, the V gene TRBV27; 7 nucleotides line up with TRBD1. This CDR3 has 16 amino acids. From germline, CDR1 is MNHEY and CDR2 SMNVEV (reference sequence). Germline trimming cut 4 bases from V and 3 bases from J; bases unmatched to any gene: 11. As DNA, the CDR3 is TGTGCCAGCAGTTCAGGGGGAGGGGGAACCTACACTGAAGCTTTCTTT. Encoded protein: CASSSGGGGTYTEAFF.

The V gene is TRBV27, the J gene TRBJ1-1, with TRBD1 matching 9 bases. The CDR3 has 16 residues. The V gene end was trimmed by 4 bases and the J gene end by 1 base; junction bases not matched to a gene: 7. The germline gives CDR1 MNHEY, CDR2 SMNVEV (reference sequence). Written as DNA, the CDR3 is TGTGCCAGCAGTTATGGGGGGACAGGGTCGAACACTGAAGCTTTCTTT. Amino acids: CASSYGGTGSNTEAFF.

The CDR3 reads CASSQEGLVDNEQFF. The CDR3 DNA is TGCGCCAGCAGCCAAGAGGGACTAGTAGACAATGAGCAGTTCTTC. The J gene is TRBJ2-1, the V gene TRBV4-1, with TRBD2 matching over 8 bases. This CDR3 region has 15 residues. Germline V CDR1 and CDR2: MGHRA, YSYEKL. J gave up 5 bases and V 0 bases, and 3 bases lay outside the gene matches.

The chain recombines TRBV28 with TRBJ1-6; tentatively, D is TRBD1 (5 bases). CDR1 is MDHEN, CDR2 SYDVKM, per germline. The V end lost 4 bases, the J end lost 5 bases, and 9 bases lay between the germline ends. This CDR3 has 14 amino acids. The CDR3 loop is CASSSWGDNSPLHF. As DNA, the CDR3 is TGTGCCAGCAGTTCCTGGGGCGATAATTCACCCCTCCACTTT.

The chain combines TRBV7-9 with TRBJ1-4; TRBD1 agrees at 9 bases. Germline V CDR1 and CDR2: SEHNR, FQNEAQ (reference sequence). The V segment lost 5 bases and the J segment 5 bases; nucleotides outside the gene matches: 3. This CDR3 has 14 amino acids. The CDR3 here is CASSTGQGNEKLFF. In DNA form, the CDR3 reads TGTGCCAGCAGCACGGGACAGGGCAATGAAAAACTGTTTTTT.

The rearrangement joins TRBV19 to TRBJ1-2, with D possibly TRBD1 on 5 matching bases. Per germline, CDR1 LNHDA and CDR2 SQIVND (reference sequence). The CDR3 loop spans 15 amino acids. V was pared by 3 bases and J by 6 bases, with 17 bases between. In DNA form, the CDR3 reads TGTGCCAGTAGTATGGGGCCGGCGTCGGTGGATGGCTACACCTTC. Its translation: CASSMGPASVDGYTF.

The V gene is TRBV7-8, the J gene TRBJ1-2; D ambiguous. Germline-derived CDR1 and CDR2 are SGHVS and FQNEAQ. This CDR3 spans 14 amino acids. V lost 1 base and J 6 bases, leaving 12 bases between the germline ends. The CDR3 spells CASSLVLAGDGYTF. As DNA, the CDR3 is TGTGCCAGCAGCTTAGTACTCGCGGGAGATGGCTACACCTTC.

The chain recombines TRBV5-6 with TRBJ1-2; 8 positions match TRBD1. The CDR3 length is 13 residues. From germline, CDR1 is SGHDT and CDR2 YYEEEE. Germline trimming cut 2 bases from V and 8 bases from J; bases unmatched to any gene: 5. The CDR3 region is CASSFQGARGYTF. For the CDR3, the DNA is TGTGCCAGCAGCTTTCAGGGGGCGCGAGGCTACACCTTC.

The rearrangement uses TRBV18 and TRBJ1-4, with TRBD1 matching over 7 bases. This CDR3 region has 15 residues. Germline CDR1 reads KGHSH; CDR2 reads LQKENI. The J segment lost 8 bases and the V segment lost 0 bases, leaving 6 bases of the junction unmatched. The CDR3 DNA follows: TGTGCCAGCTCACCACCCGGACAGGAAGGGGAAAAACTGTTTTTT. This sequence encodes CASSPPGQEGEKLFF.

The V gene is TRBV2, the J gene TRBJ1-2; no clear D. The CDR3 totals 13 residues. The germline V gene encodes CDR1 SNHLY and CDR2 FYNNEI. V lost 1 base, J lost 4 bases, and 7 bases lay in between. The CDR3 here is CASSEVAGYGYTF. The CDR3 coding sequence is TGTGCCAGCAGTGAAGTCGCAGGCTATGGCTACACCTTC.

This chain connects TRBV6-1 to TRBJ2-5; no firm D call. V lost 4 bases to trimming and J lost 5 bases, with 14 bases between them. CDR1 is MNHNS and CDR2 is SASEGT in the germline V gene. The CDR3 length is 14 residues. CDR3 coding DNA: TGTGCCAGCAGTGGAGTACTTGGGTCGGAGACCCAGTACTTC. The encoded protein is CASSGVLGSETQYF.